These 25 T cell receptor beta chains came from one sample sequenced in a study of regulatory T cells in long-lasting Graves disease. The time point was: persistent/refractory GD, antithyroid drugs over 5 years with positive TRAb. PBMC-extracted RNA yielded the TCR library. Assembly of TCR beta libraries relied on iRepertoire HTBI primers together with Arm-PCR of CDR3 regions. One entry per CDR3 protein results from TCRdb running MiXCR on the multiplex PCR reads. The sample yields about 340,000 distinct CDR3 sequences, 15% to 20% seen once. Sequenced material: peripheral blood mononuclear cells (PBMCs), taken when the disease was refractory, from a patient treated with antithyroid drugs. The receptors here all came from a female donor with Graves disease.

This clonotype was seen only a few times. The genes are TRBV7-9 and TRBJ1-2; a possible D gene is TRBD1 (5 bases). The CDR3 loop spans 15 amino acids. Trimming removed 5 bases from V and 3 bases from J, with 16 bases in between. CDR1 and CDR2 (germline): SEHNR, FQNEAQ (reference sequence). In DNA, the CDR3 is TGTGCCAGCAGCCGACTTGGGGGGGACTACTATGGCTACACCTTC. Translation gives CASSRLGGDYYGYTF. Complete variable domain (other parts from reference TRBV7-9 and TRBJ1-2): DTGVSQNPRHKITKRGQNVTFRCDPISEHNRLYWYRQTLGQGPEFLTYFQNEAQLEKSRLLSDRFSAERPKGSFSTLEIQRTEQGDSAMYLCASSRLGGDYYGYTFGSGTRLTVV.

This clonotype was seen a few times. The J gene is TRBJ2-7, the V gene TRBV5-1; D remains ambiguous. CDR3 size: 13 residues. V lost 5 bases, J lost 4 bases, and 13 bases lay in between. Germline V gene data show CDR1 as SGHRS and CDR2 as YFSETQ. CDR3 amino acids: CASSPSAPYEQYF. For the CDR3, the DNA is TGCGCCAGCAGTCCATCCGCGCCATACGAGCAGTACTTC.

This clonotype came up many times. The chain is built from TRBV6-1 and TRBJ2-2; D not resolved. Germline-derived CDR1 and CDR2 are MNHNS and SASEGT. With 4 bases removed from V and 1 base from J, the gap between germline ends came to 13 bases. This CDR3 is built from 16 residues. The CDR3 nucleotides read TGTGCCAGCAGTGGACACATCGATTTGAACACCGGGGAGCTGTTTTTT. Its protein product is CASSGHIDLNTGELFF.

This clonotype was counted at least ten times. This chain joins TRBV6-1 and TRBJ1-5; D may be TRBD1 (6 bases). V was trimmed by 7 bases and J by 4 bases, leaving 14 bases between them. The germline V gene encodes CDR1 MNHNS and CDR2 SASEGT. The CDR3 covers 14 residues. The CDR3 loop is CASTQQGWNQPQHF. DNA of the CDR3: TGTGCCAGCACCCAGCAGGGGTGGAATCAGCCCCAGCATTTT.

In this sample, this clonotype turned up a few times. The chain joins TRBV14 to TRBJ1-3, with 8 bases fitting TRBD1. V lost 4 bases and J lost 4; bases outside the gene matches: 18. This CDR3 contains 19 residues. Germline assignment: CDR1 SGHDN and CDR2 FVKESK. CDR3 protein: CASSPNDLRDRRIGNTIYF. The CDR3 nucleotides read TGTGCCAGCAGCCCAAACGACCTCCGGGACAGGCGAATAGGAAACACCATATATTTT. Full variable domain (outside the CDR3, taken from reference TRBV14 and TRBJ1-3): EAGVTQFPSHSVIEKGQTVTLRCDPISGHDNLYWYRRVMGKEIKFLLHFVKESKQDESGMPNNRFLAERTGGTYSTLKVQPAELEDSGVYFCASSPNDLRDRRIGNTIYFGEGSWLTVV.

This clonotype was counted at least ten times. The rearrangement uses TRBV2 and TRBJ2-5, with D tentatively TRBD1 (7 bases). V lost 3 bases to trimming and J lost 6 bases, with 14 bases between them. This CDR3 region has 14 residues. Germline V gene data show CDR1 as SNHLY and CDR2 as FYNNEI. The DNA for the CDR3 is TGTGCCAGCAGTGATGAATCAGGGGGGAAGACCCAGTACTTC. It is translated as CASSDESGGKTQYF.

This clonotype occurred many times. V and J are TRBV27 and TRBJ2-7, with 10 bases lining up with TRBD1. The ends lost 7 bases at V and 2 bases at J; junction bases unmatched: 5. The germline V gene encodes CDR1 MNHEY and CDR2 SMNVEV (reference sequence). The CDR3 runs to 14 residues. The CDR3, as DNA: TGTGCCAGCAAAATGGGACAGGGGACCTACGAGCAGTACTTC. Translation: CASKMGQGTYEQYF.

This clonotype has at least ten counts. This chain links TRBV7-8 with TRBJ2-7, with 9 bases matching TRBD1. The V segment lost 5 bases and the J segment 4 bases; nucleotides outside the gene matches: 12. Germline CDR1 SGHVS, CDR2 FQNEAQ. This CDR3 contains 16 residues. For the CDR3, the DNA is TGTGCCAGCAGCCAGGAGGGGACAGGGCTACCGTACGAGCAGTACTTC. It codes for CASSQEGTGLPYEQYF.

The DNA for the CDR3 is TGTGCCAGCTCACCACCGAGGAGCTACGAGCAGTACTTC. Protein sequence: CASSPPRSYEQYF. This chain connects TRBV18 to TRBJ2-7, with no clear D. The germline gives CDR1 KGHSH, CDR2 LQKENI. Trimming cost V 0 bases and J 3 bases, with 6 bases left between them. This CDR3 spans 13 amino acids.

There are a few counts of this clonotype. At one of its ends the junction is not consistent with the germline gene, which may arise from a read error. The chain is built from TRBV7-9 and TRBJ1-1; no reliable D call. This CDR3 contains 16 residues. Germline V gene data show CDR1 as SEHNR and CDR2 as FQNEAQ (reference sequence). CDR3 nucleotide sequence: TGTGCCGGCAGCCCCACCACTCCTATCTTGAACACTGAAGCTTTCTTT. Translation gives CAGSPTTPILNTEAFF.

In its sample, this clonotype was seen a few times. The chain links TRBV12-3 or TRBV12-4 to TRBJ2-7; 7 bases are a match to TRBD2. Germline trimming cut 6 bases from V and 3 bases from J; bases unmatched to any gene: 8. This CDR3 has 14 amino acids. CDR3 loop: CASRTGGARYEQYF. The CDR3 nucleotides read TGTGCCAGCAGGACGGGAGGTGCGCGCTACGAGCAGTACTTC.

The rearrangement uses TRBV29-1 and TRBJ2-7, with D unresolved. The length of the CDR3 is 10 residues. CDR1 SQVTM and CDR2 ANQGSEA come from the germline V gene. Deletions cut 4 bases from V and 5 bases from J, with 6 bases between. CDR3 nucleotides: TGCAGCGTTGGGGGTAACGAGCAGTACTTC. This gives the protein CSVGGNEQYF.

The chain has TRBV5-4 and TRBJ1-6; TRBD1 is a possible D gene (5 bases). The CDR3 runs 16 residues. The V and J ends lost 0 bases and 7 bases respectively, with 14 bases between them. Germline CDR1 and CDR2: SGHNT and YYREEE (reference sequence). In nucleotides, the CDR3 is TGTGCCAGCAGCTTGGACAGGCCTGAAGTCAATTCACCCCTCCACTTT. This translates into CASSLDRPEVNSPLHF.

This clonotype was recorded a few times. The genes are TRBV6-1 and TRBJ1-1; D remains unclear. The CDR3 contains 13 residues. Germline CDR1 reads MNHNS; CDR2 reads SASEGT. Trimming removed 6 bases from V and 2 bases from J, with 10 bases in between. CDR3 residues: CASSGPTNTEAFF. The CDR3 DNA reads TGTGCCAGCAGCGGACCAACAAACACTGAAGCTTTCTTT.

The chain is built from TRBV3-1 and TRBJ2-5; 12 nucleotides line up with TRBD2. Trimming at V came to 5 bases and at J to 4 bases, leaving 8 bases not matched to a gene. CDR1 is LGHDT and CDR2 is YNNKEL in the germline V gene (reference sequence). The CDR3 loop spans 16 amino acids. In DNA form, the CDR3 reads TGTGCCAGCAGCTTTTCTAGCGGGGGGGCCGTAGAGACCCAGTACTTC. It is translated as CASSFSSGGAVETQYF.

The table lists this clonotype with a few counts. J is TRBJ2-7 and V is TRBV5-1, with 16 bases that match TRBD2. The CDR3 has 18 residues. V shed 3 bases, J shed 5 bases, and the junction held 11 bases outside the gene matches. Germline CDR1 SGHRS, CDR2 YFSETQ. As DNA, the CDR3 is TGCGCCAGCAGCTCCCGCGGGACTAGCGGGAGGGCCGGGGACGAGCAGTACTTC. Translated: CASSSRGTSGRAGDEQYF.

The table lists this clonotype with a few counts. CDR3: CASSFGHPYGYTF. The CDR3 coding sequence is TGTGCCAGCAGTTTCGGACACCCCTATGGCTACACCTTC. The genes are TRBV6-5 and TRBJ1-2; D is possibly TRBD1 (5 bases). V was shortened by 4 bases and J by 4 bases, with 10 bases between the two germline ends. CDR1 is MNHEY and CDR2 is SVGAGI in the germline V gene. This CDR3 is built from 13 residues.

This clonotype was detected ten times or more. The chain is built from TRBV29-1 and TRBJ1-1; possibly TRBD1 for D (5 bases). The CDR3 covers 11 residues. V shed 6 bases and J shed 5 bases, with 10 bases lying between them. CDR1 is SQVTM and CDR2 is ANQGSEA in the germline V gene. The CDR3: CSVVGGTEAFF. CDR3 DNA sequence: TGCAGCGTCGTGGGGGGTACTGAAGCTTTCTTT.

The chain couples TRBV7-8 to TRBJ2-1; 10 bases match TRBD1. The CDR3 is 15 amino acids. J lost 8 bases, V lost 5 bases, and 9 bases had no gene match. CDR1 is SGHVS, CDR2 FQNEAQ, per germline. The CDR3 DNA follows: TGTGCCAGCAGCCCCCGGTGGGACAGGGGCGATGAGCAGTTCTTC. As protein: CASSPRWDRGDEQFF. Using reference TRBV7-8 and TRBJ2-1 for the parts outside the CDR3, the full variable domain is GAGVSQSPRYKVAKRGQDVALRCDPISGHVSLFWYQQALGQGPEFLTYFQNEAQLDKSGLPSDRFFAERPEGSVSTLKIQRTQQEDSAVYLCASSPRWDRGDEQFFGPGTRLTVL.

The chain links TRBV9 to TRBJ2-3, with 10 bases identical to TRBD2. Trimming cost V 0 bases and J 5 bases; bases outside gene matches: 3. The CDR3 totals 15 residues. Germline CDR1 is SGDLS and CDR2 is YYNGEE. The CDR3 reads CASSVEAGGEDTQYF. CDR3 in DNA: TGTGCCAGCAGCGTAGAAGCGGGGGGGGAAGATACGCAGTATTTT.

The chain is built from TRBV20-1 and TRBJ2-1; D is unresolved. V was shortened by 1 base and J by 4 bases, with 8 bases between the two germline ends. The CDR3 is made up of 13 amino acids. The germline V gene encodes CDR1 DFQATT and CDR2 SNEGSKA (reference sequence). CDR3 residues: CSARARAYNEQFF. The CDR3 bases are TGCAGTGCTAGAGCTAGAGCGTACAATGAGCAGTTCTTC.

As to this clonotype: This sequence may be a read error, since a much larger clone differs from it by one base. This chain connects TRBV2 to TRBJ2-5, with a possible D match to TRBD2 (7 bases). The V gene lost 1 base and the J gene lost 12 bases, with 12 bases spanning the gap. This CDR3 comprises 12 residues. Germline V gene data show CDR1 as SNHLY and CDR2 as FYNNEI. CDR3 region: CASSEGGGLKYF. Here the CDR3 DNA reads TGTGCCAGCAGTGAAGGGGGGGGGCTCAAGTACTTC.

This clonotype was seen at least ten times. The chain recombines TRBV6-1 with TRBJ2-2, with D hard to call. The CDR3 spans 13 residues. Germline V lookup: CDR1 MNHNS, CDR2 SASEGT. V shed 5 bases and J shed 5 bases, with 9 bases lying between them. The chain's CDR3 is CASSRDGTGELFF. In nucleotides, the CDR3 is TGTGCCAGCAGTCGAGACGGAACCGGGGAGCTGTTTTTT.

This rearrangement joins TRBV6-1 to TRBJ1-5; D is perhaps TRBD1 (5 bases). V was cut by 5 bases and J by 0 bases, with 14 bases left in between. The CDR3 runs 16 residues. Germline V gives CDR1 MNHNS, CDR2 SASEGT. The CDR3 loop reads CASSPTGVYSNQPQHF. CDR3 bases: TGTGCCAGCAGTCCAACAGGAGTCTATAGCAATCAGCCCCAGCATTTT.

This clonotype was detected many times. The rearrangement links TRBV20-1 to TRBJ2-7, with 9 bases fitting TRBD2. From germline, CDR1 is DFQATT and CDR2 SNEGSKA (reference sequence). V gave up 0 bases and J gave up 2 bases; unmatched junction bases: 5. The CDR3 totals 15 residues. This chain's CDR3 is CSARDPAGGTYEQYF. CDR3 nucleotide sequence: TGCAGTGCTAGAGATCCAGCGGGAGGAACCTACGAGCAGTACTTC.